The clone carrying this T cell receptor (beta chain) was seen many times. The antigen is undetermined. V gave up 1 base and J gave up 0 bases, with 10 bases separating them. The CDR3 extends over 15 amino acids. Germline lookup yields CDR1 DFQATT and CDR2 SNEGSKA (reference sequence). Quantitative 5'-RACE with molecular barcodes was used to make the TCR beta libraries. TCRdb independently ran MiXCR on the 5' RACE reads; one entry per CDR3 protein. The sample shows 200,000 to 250,000 distinct CDR3 sequences, under 12% of them seen only once. The data originate from a study of CD8 T cells in ankylosing spondylitis. Study-wide findings and caveats: Blood from ankylosing spondylitis patients appeared to carry a characteristic roughly eight-variant TCR beta motif. In reactive arthritis synovial fluid and blood, some motif variants had been reported before.

The receptor was derived from a male donor with ankylosing spondylitis or in good health (not recorded which). V and J are TRBV20-1 and TRBJ1-5, with D perhaps TRBD1 (5 bases). Sequencing was performed on blood, either unsorted or a sorted T cell fraction (not recorded which). CDR3 sequence reads: CSARGGDRSNQPQHF. The CDR3 nucleotides read TGCAGTGCTAGAGGGGGGGATCGTAGCAATCAGCCCCAGCATTTT.